The 20 T cell receptor beta chains below were found in one sample sequenced in a study of shared clonotypes between healthy human individuals. Some clones are missing from TCRdb's copy, which holds only in-frame ones; the method was immunoSEQ multiplex PCR. The table lists over 2 million clones, about 95% of them singletons. The sequencing input was naive CD4+ T cells sorted from blood. This sample's subset: CD45RA+ positively selected. The receptors here all came from a man between 18 and 29 years old in good health.

V gene TRBV30 combines with J gene TRBJ1-1, with D uncertain. The germline CDR1 and CDR2 sequences are GTSNPN and SVGIG (reference sequence). There are 13 residues in the CDR3. With 2 bases removed from V and 5 bases from J, the gap between germline ends came to 12 bases. The CDR3 coding sequence is TGTGCCTGGAGTCGCGCCGGGTGGACTGAAGCTTTCTTT. The encoded protein is CAWSRAGWTEAFF. Full variable domain (rest looked up from reference TRBV30 and TRBJ1-1): SQTIHQWPATLVQPVGSPLSLECTVEGTSNPNLYWYRQAAGRGLQLLFYSVGIGQISSEVPQNLSASRPQDRQFILSSKKLLLSDSGFYLCAWSRAGWTEAFFGQGTRLTVV.

This chain uses TRBV13 with TRBJ1-1, with D possibly TRBD1 on 5 matching bases. CDR3 length equals 13 residues. V lost 5 bases and J lost 0, with 7 bases in between. Per the germline V gene, CDR1 is PRHDT and CDR2 is FYEKMQ (reference sequence). DNA of the CDR3: TGTGCCAGCAGCACAGGACTGAACACTGAAGCTTTCTTT. It is translated as CASSTGLNTEAFF. Using reference TRBV13 and TRBJ1-1 for the parts outside the CDR3, the full variable domain is AAGVIQSPRHLIKEKRETATLKCYPIPRHDTVYWYQQGPGQDPQFLISFYEKMQSDKGSIPDRFSAQQFSDYHSELNMSSLELGDSALYFCASSTGLNTEAFFGQGTRLTVV.

This chain links TRBV2 with TRBJ2-7; TRBD2 might be the D (5 bases). The CDR3 runs 13 residues. Per germline, CDR1 SNHLY and CDR2 FYNNEI. V was shortened by 7 bases and J by 4 bases, with 14 bases between the two germline ends. The CDR3 sequence is CASNLHPGYEQYF. In nucleotides, the CDR3 is TGTGCCAGCAACCTCCACCCGGGGTACGAGCAGTACTTC.

This chain uses TRBV4-3 with TRBJ2-2; 7 bases fit TRBD2. The CDR3 runs to 15 residues. The germline V gene has CDR1 LGHNA and CDR2 YSLEER. Trimming at V came to 4 bases and at J to 2 bases, leaving 4 bases not matched to a gene. The CDR3 DNA sequence: TGCGCCAGCAGCCCCGGGGGGACTAACACCGGGGAGCTGTTTTTT. Amino acids: CASSPGGTNTGELFF.

CDR3 loop: CAWSVLFLAGGRRDTQYF. CDR3 bases: TGTGCCTGGAGTGTACTTTTCTTAGCGGGGGGGCGAAGAGATACGCAGTATTTT. The V and J genes are TRBV30 and TRBJ2-3; 11 nucleotides align to TRBD2. With V trimmed by 0 bases and J by 5 bases, 13 bases remained unmatched. The CDR3 totals 18 residues. Germline V gene lookup returns CDR1 GTSNPN and CDR2 SVGIG (reference sequence).

This clone was seen only once. Additional DNA sequences in this sample encode the identical CDR3. The chain carries TRBV11-2 and TRBJ1-3; D is uncertain. The CDR3 is 14 amino acids. With 1 base removed from V and 2 bases from J, the gap between germline ends came to 6 bases. Germline CDR1 SGHAT, CDR2 FQNNGV. The CDR3 DNA follows: TGTGCCAGCAGCTTAGGGAGGACTGGAAACACCATATATTTT. It encodes CASSLGRTGNTIYF.

The chain employs TRBV9 and TRBJ2-6; D is ambiguous. CDR1 and CDR2 from the germline V gene are SGDLS and YYNGEE. CDR3 size: 14 residues. V was trimmed by 3 bases and J by 0 bases, leaving 4 bases between them. CDR3 residues: CASSEFSGANVLTF. In nucleotides, the CDR3 is TGTGCCAGCAGCGAGTTCTCTGGGGCCAACGTCCTGACTTTC.

The genes are TRBV7-8 and TRBJ2-7; D is ambiguous. Trimming removed 2 bases at V and 6 bases at J, with 11 bases between. This CDR3 is 13 amino acids long. Germline CDR1 and CDR2: SGHVS and FQNEAQ. The CDR3 reads CASSLLPSGEQYF. In nucleotides, the CDR3 is TGTGCCAGCAGCTTATTACCGAGTGGCGAGCAGTACTTC.

This chain links TRBV5-4 with TRBJ1-3; D possibly corresponds to TRBD1 (6 bases). CDR1 is SGHNT, CDR2 YYREEE, per germline (reference sequence). The V and J ends lost 2 bases and 0 bases respectively, with 12 bases between them. The CDR3 has 16 amino acids. This chain's CDR3 is CASSLSGASSGNTIYF. In nucleotides, the CDR3 is TGTGCCAGCAGCTTATCAGGGGCCAGCTCTGGAAACACCATATATTTT.

The CDR3 loop is CASSTPGGGTPTANYGYTF. Here the CDR3 DNA reads TGTGCCAGCAGCACCCCGGGTGGGGGAACACCGACGGCTAACTATGGCTACACCTTC. The rearrangement joins TRBV28 to TRBJ1-2; a weak D match, TRBD1 (5 bases). V was pared by 6 bases and J by 0 bases, with 26 bases between. The CDR3 length is 19 residues. Germline loops: CDR1 MDHEN, CDR2 SYDVKM.

Concerning this clone: A junction boundary mismatches the germline segment, possibly from a read error. The chain carries TRBV30 and TRBJ2-1; either TRBD1 or TRBD2 may supply D (5 bases each). This CDR3 comprises 13 residues. Germline V gives CDR1 GTSNPN, CDR2 SVGIG (reference sequence). The CDR3: CVLNEGPYNEQFF. The CDR3 coding sequence is TGCGTCTTGAACGAGGGGCCCTACAATGAGCAGTTCTTC.

Here the CDR3 DNA reads TGTGCCAGCAGTTTACCGGACAGGCCGGAGGATACTGAAGCTTTCTTT. Amino acids: CASSLPDRPEDTEAFF. This chain connects TRBV28 to TRBJ1-1; 7 nucleotides agree with TRBD1. Germline lookup yields CDR1 MDHEN and CDR2 SYDVKM. Trimming cost V 2 bases and J 5 bases; bases outside gene matches: 11. The CDR3 is 16 amino acids.

V and J are TRBV12-1 and TRBJ2-3; TRBD2 was called by the table and not checked on the DNA. TRBV12-1 is a recognized pseudogene. The CDR3 totals 17 residues. The CDR3 region is CASSHTSVRSPTDTQYF. CDR3 coding DNA: TGTGCCAGCAGCCATACTAGCGTCCGCAGTCCCACAGATACGCAGTATTTT.

This clone has only one observation. This chain joins TRBV30 and TRBJ2-7; D possibly corresponds to TRBD1 (5 bases). This CDR3 contains 11 residues. In germline, CDR1 is GTSNPN, CDR2 SVGIG (reference sequence). V was clipped by 5 bases and J by 2 bases, with 7 bases between them. The CDR3 protein is CAWGAPYEQYF. CDR3 coding DNA: TGTGCCTGGGGGGCCCCCTACGAGCAGTACTTC.

About this clone itself: At the DNA level, this CDR3 is encoded by other sequences in the same sample as well. This CDR3 is CASSPGQGGTDTQYF. For the CDR3, the DNA is TGCGCCAGCAGCCCGGGGCAGGGTGGAACAGATACGCAGTATTTT. The chain employs TRBV5-1 and TRBJ2-3, with D perhaps matching TRBD1 or TRBD2 (5 bases each). This CDR3 is 15 amino acids long. Germline V gene lookup returns CDR1 SGHRS and CDR2 YFSETQ. Between the trimmed V and J ends, which lost 4 bases and 3 bases, there was a span of 15 bases.

The rearrangement links TRBV18 to TRBJ1-2; D remains unclear. V lost 3 bases and J lost 0, with 8 bases in between. The CDR3 spans 14 residues. Germline V gives CDR1 KGHSH, CDR2 LQKENI. CDR3 sequence: CASSPQTPNYGYTF. CDR3 coding DNA: TGTGCCAGCTCACCTCAGACCCCTAACTATGGCTACACCTTC. Supplemented by reference TRBV18 and TRBJ1-2, the full variable domain reads NAGVMQNPRHLVRRRGQEARLRCSPMKGHSHVYWYRQLPEEGLKFMVYLQKENIIDESGMPKERFSAEFPKEGPSILRIQQVVRGDSAAYFCASSPQTPNYGYTFGSGTRLTVV.

Remarks on this clone: This CDR3 is also generated by other DNA sequences in the sample. This rearrangement joins TRBV7-2 to TRBJ2-7, with D possibly matching TRBD1 (5 bases). Germline V gene sequence: CDR1 SGHTA, CDR2 FQGNSA. Trimming pared 3 bases from V and 7 bases from J, leaving 10 bases between. CDR3 length: 12 amino acids. This CDR3 is CASSLAGWEQYF. The DNA of the CDR3 is TGTGCCAGCAGCTTGGCAGGGTGGGAGCAGTACTTC. The full variable domain, in which reference TRBV7-2 and TRBJ2-7 provide the parts outside the CDR3, is GAGVSQSPSNKVTEKGKDVELRCDPISGHTALYWYRQSLGQGLEFLIYFQGNSAPDKSGLPSDRFSAERTGGSVSTLTIQRTQQEDSAVYLCASSLAGWEQYFGPGTRLTVT.

The rearrangement uses TRBV2 and TRBJ2-2; 7 bases line up with TRBD2. CDR3 length equals 14 residues. After removal of 7 bases from V and 0 bases from J, the junction contained 2 bases not matched to a gene. CDR1 SNHLY and CDR2 FYNNEI come from the germline V gene. The CDR3 nucleotides are TGTGCCAGCAAGACTAGCACGAACACCGGGGAGCTGTTTTTT. Protein product: CASKTSTNTGELFF.

The gene calls are TRBV5-1 and TRBJ2-7; 9 nucleotides agree with TRBD1. The junction had 10 bases not matched to a gene; V was cut back by 4 bases and J by 2 bases. Germline V lookup: CDR1 SGHRS, CDR2 YFSETQ. The CDR3 contains 16 residues. DNA of the CDR3: TGCGCCAGCAGCCCCGGGACAGGGATAAGGACCTACGAGCAGTACTTC. It translates to CASSPGTGIRTYEQYF.

This chain uses TRBV6-6 with TRBJ2-7, with 8 bases matching TRBD2. CDR3 length: 14 amino acids. CDR1 and CDR2 (germline): MNHNY, SVGAGI (reference sequence). J was trimmed by 3 bases and V by 4 bases; bases with no gene match: 5. CDR3 coding DNA: TGTGCCAGCAGTTTAACTAGCGGAAACTACGAGCAGTACTTC. This translates into CASSLTSGNYEQYF.